This is a list of T cell receptor beta chains from one sample in a study of blood T cell repertoires in COVID-19. Data came from immunoSEQ multiplex PCR; TCRdb stores just in-frame clones and leaves some out. Among 150,000 to 200,000 clones, just over 85% were seen once, and the ten largest hold about 8.4%. The sequenced sample was PBMCs or T cells enriched from blood (not recorded which). These receptors originate from a woman between 18 and 29 years old who had recovered from COVID-19. Each CDR3 is given with its conserved first and last residue. D genes are given only for firm matches. A row's size may be missing; if present it is once, few, many or a size class.

v_call	d_call	j_call	clone_size	cdr3_aa	cdr3_nt
TRBV28	.	TRBJ2-7	few	CASGNRGQYF	TGTGCCAGCGGAAATAGGGGGCAGTACTTC
TRBV29-1	TRBD1	TRBJ2-7	.	CSALWSGTGVDEQYF	TGCAGCGCCCTCTGGTCCGGGACAGGGGTAGACGAGCAGTACTTC
TRBV4-1	TRBD1	TRBJ1-2	.	CASSQNHGTANYGYTF	TGCGCCAGCAGCCAAAACCACGGGACAGCTAACTATGGCTACACCTTC
TRBV13	.	TRBJ1-1	.	CASSQGRTAQAFF	TGTGCCAGCAGCCAGGGTCGCACCGCACAAGCTTTCTTT
TRBV6-5	.	TRBJ1-2	.	CANQPRLGGAYGYTF	TGTGCCAATCAACCCCGCCTCGGGGGGGCCTATGGCTACACCTTC
TRBV5-6	TRBD1	TRBJ2-7	.	CASSSRTGAYEQYF	TGTGCCAGCAGCTCTCGGACAGGAGCCTACGAGCAGTACTTC
TRBV27	.	TRBJ2-6	.	CASSPLSGANVLTF	TGTGCCAGCAGTCCACTCTCTGGGGCCAACGTCCTGACTTTC
TRBV18	.	TRBJ1-1	.	CASSPAGEAFF	TGTGCCAGCTCACCGGCAGGGGAAGCTTTCTTT
TRBV10-3	.	TRBJ2-5	.	CATKTPGGETQYF	TGTGCCACCAAAACCCCGGGTGGGGAGACCCAGTACTTC
TRBV4-2	TRBD1	TRBJ1-6	.	CASSQETGHVNSPLHF	TGTGCCAGCAGCCAGGAGACAGGGCACGTGAATTCACCCCTCCACTTT
TRBV28	.	TRBJ1-3	.	CASSSEGRSGNTIYF	TGTGCCAGCAGTTCCGAGGGCAGATCTGGAAACACCATATATTTT
TRBV4-1	TRBD1	TRBJ2-7	once	CASSQGIERTGGVEQYF	TGCGCCAGCAGCCAAGGTATTGAGAGGACAGGGGGCGTCGAGCAGTACTTC
TRBV19	.	TRBJ1-2	once	CASSIGGGGYGYTF	TGTGCCAGTAGTATCGGCGGCGGAGGCTATGGCTACACCTTC
TRBV6-2/TRBV6-3	TRBD1	TRBJ1-1	.	CASSYTRGTAARDTEAFF	TGTGCCAGCAGTTACACCCGCGGGACAGCTGCGAGAGACACTGAAGCTTTCTTT
TRBV7-9	.	TRBJ1-1	once	CASSLQSAEAFF	TGTGCCAGCAGCCTCCAGTCTGCTGAAGCTTTCTTT
TRBV4-3	.	TRBJ2-7	.	CASSQDGYRDGYEQYF	TGCGCCAGCAGCCAAGATGGATACAGGGACGGTTACGAGCAGTACTTC
TRBV3-1/TRBV3-2	TRBD1	TRBJ2-7	.	CASSPGTGAYEQYF	TGTGCCAGCAGCCCCGGGACAGGGGCCTACGAGCAGTACTTC
TRBV6-5	.	TRBJ1-1	few	CASPGGGSWTEAFF	TGTGCCAGCCCCGGGGGGGGCTCGTGGACTGAAGCTTTCTTT
TRBV2	.	TRBJ2-6	.	CASSEGLSGANVLTF	TGTGCCAGCAGCGAAGGGCTCTCTGGGGCCAACGTCCTGACTTTC
TRBV5-5	.	TRBJ1-4	once	CASSPRSTNEKLFF	TGTGCCAGCAGCCCTAGATCAACTAATGAAAAACTGTTTTTT
TRBV10-3	TRBD1	TRBJ1-6	.	CAISPSPQGASPLHF	TGTGCCATCAGTCCCTCACCCCAGGGGGCTTCACCCCTCCACTTT
TRBV4-3	TRBD2	TRBJ2-4	.	CASSQDLSGGAVNIQYF	TGCGCCAGCAGCCAAGACCTTAGCGGGGGGGCCGTAAACATTCAGTACTTC
TRBV24-1	.	TRBJ1-2	.	CATSDPGRGHGYTF	TGTGCCACCAGTGACCCCGGCAGGGGCCATGGCTACACCTTC
TRBV27	.	TRBJ1-6	once	CASSLSPRWSYNSPLHF	TGTGCCAGCAGTTTATCCCCCCGGTGGTCCTATAATTCACCCCTCCACTTT
TRBV5-1	TRBD1	TRBJ1-3	.	CASSNRQGAFGNTIYF	TGCGCCAGCAGCAACCGACAGGGGGCTTTTGGAAACACCATATATTTT
TRBV2	.	TRBJ2-7	.	CASSPPRGFRGVLYEQYF	TGTGCCAGCAGTCCACCACGGGGGTTTCGGGGTGTGCTCTACGAGCAGTACTTC
TRBV5-1	TRBD1	TRBJ1-1	.	CASSFRTGTEAFF	TGCGCCAGCAGCTTTCGGACAGGGACTGAAGCTTTCTTT
TRBV5-4	.	TRBJ1-3	.	CASSQGLEWDTIYF	TGTGCCAGCAGCCAAGGACTGGAATGGGACACCATATATTTT
TRBV18	.	TRBJ1-3	.	CASSPGARSGNTIYF	TGTGCCAGCTCACCAGGTGCCCGGTCTGGAAACACCATATATTTT
TRBV7-3	.	TRBJ1-5	.	CASSLARDQPQHF	TGTGCCAGCAGCTTAGCACGAGATCAGCCCCAGCATTTT
TRBV6-5	TRBD2	TRBJ2-7	.	CATGGVYEQYF	TGTGCCACCGGGGGGGTCTACGAGCAGTACTTC
TRBV5-4	.	TRBJ2-7	.	CASSPRTDPYEQYF	TGTGCCAGCAGCCCTAGGACAGATCCCTACGAGCAGTACTTC
TRBV7-2	.	TRBJ2-5	.	CASSPEVGAETQYF	TGTGCCAGCAGCCCCGAGGTAGGGGCGGAGACCCAGTACTTC
TRBV5-1	TRBD1	TRBJ2-3	.	CASSLMTGTDTQYF	TGCGCCAGCAGCTTAATGACAGGGACAGATACGCAGTATTTT
TRBV6-1	.	TRBJ1-1	.	CASSEWGGRDTEAFF	TGTGCCAGCAGTGAATGGGGGGGTCGGGACACTGAAGCTTTCTTT
TRBV30	.	TRBJ1-6	few	CAWSTLWSSYNSPLHF	TGTGCCTGGAGTACACTCTGGAGCTCCTATAATTCACCCCTCCACTTT
TRBV9	.	TRBJ1-2	.	CASSVVQGGTVSYTF	TGTGCCAGCAGCGTAGTGCAGGGAGGGACTGTGAGCTACACCTTC
TRBV25-1	.	TRBJ1-3	.	CASSEWGANGNTIYF	TGTGCCAGCAGTGAATGGGGAGCGAACGGAAACACCATATATTTT
TRBV28	TRBD1	TRBJ1-5	.	CASSPRQGVNQPQHF	TGTGCCAGCAGTCCGCGACAGGGGGTGAATCAGCCCCAGCATTTT
TRBV11-1	.	TRBJ1-1	.	CASSLGTEYEAFF	TGTGCCAGCAGCTTAGGGACAGAGTATGAAGCTTTCTTT
TRBV24-1	.	TRBJ2-2	.	CATSEPRLGSGELFF	TGTGCCACCAGTGAACCTCGACTAGGGAGCGGGGAGCTGTTTTTT
TRBV7-8	.	TRBJ2-1	once	CASSLVQTRWPSSYNEQFF	TGTGCCAGCAGCTTAGTCCAGACTAGATGGCCCAGCTCCTACAATGAGCAGTTCTTC
TRBV5-1	.	TRBJ1-4	.	CASSLGDGSRNEKLFF	TGCGCCAGCAGCTTGGGGGACGGGAGCCGTAATGAAAAACTGTTTTTT
TRBV6-4	TRBD1	TRBJ1-2	.	CASSRTGGMAYTF	TGTGCCAGCAGTCGGACAGGGGGAATGGCCTACACCTTC
TRBV18	.	TRBJ1-3	.	CASSPLQQGSSGNTIYF	TGTGCCAGCTCACCACTCCAACAGGGTTCCTCTGGAAACACCATATATTTT